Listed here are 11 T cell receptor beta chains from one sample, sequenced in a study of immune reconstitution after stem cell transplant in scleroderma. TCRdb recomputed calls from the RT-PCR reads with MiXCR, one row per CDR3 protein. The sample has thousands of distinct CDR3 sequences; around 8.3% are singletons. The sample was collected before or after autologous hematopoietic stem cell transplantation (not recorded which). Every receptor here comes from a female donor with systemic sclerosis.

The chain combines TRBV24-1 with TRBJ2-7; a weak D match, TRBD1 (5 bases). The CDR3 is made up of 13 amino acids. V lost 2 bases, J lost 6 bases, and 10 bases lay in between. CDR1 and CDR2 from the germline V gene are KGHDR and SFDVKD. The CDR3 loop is CATSDSAGREQYF. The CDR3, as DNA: TGTGCCACCAGTGATTCGGCAGGGCGCGAGCAGTACTTC.

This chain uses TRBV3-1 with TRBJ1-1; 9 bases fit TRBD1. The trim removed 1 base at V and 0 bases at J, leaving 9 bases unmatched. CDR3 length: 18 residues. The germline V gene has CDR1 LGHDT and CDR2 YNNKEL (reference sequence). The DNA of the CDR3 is TGTGCCAGCAGCCAAGTTCGAGGGGGACAGGGCATGAACACTGAAGCTTTCTTT. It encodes CASSQVRGGQGMNTEAFF. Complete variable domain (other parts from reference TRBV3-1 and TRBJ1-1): DTAVSQTPKYLVTQMGNDKSIKCEQNLGHDTMYWYKQDSKKFLKIMFSYNNKELIINETVPNRFSPKSPDKAHLNLHINSLELGDSAVYFCASSQVRGGQGMNTEAFFGQGTRLTVV.

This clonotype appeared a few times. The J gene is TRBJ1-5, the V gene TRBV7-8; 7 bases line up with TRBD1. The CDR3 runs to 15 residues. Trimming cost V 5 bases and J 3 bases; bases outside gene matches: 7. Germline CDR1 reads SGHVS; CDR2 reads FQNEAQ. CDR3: CASSAFDRDNQPQHF. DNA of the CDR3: TGTGCCAGCAGCGCGTTCGACAGGGACAATCAGCCCCAGCATTTT.

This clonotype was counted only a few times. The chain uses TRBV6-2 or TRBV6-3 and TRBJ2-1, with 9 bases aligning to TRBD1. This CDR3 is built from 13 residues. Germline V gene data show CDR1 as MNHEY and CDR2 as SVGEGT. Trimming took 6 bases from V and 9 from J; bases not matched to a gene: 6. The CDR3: CASRPQGAPEQFF. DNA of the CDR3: TGTGCCAGCAGACCACAGGGGGCGCCTGAGCAGTTCTTC.

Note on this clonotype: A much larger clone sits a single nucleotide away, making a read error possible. The CDR3 DNA is TGCGCCAGCAGCTTGACTAGCGGGAGGGATGAGCAGTTCTTC. This sequence encodes CASSLTSGRDEQFF. This chain uses TRBV5-1 with TRBJ2-1, with 13 bases identical to TRBD2. CDR1 is SGHRS and CDR2 is YFSETQ in the germline V gene. The V and J ends lost 1 base and 8 bases, in that order; junction bases with no gene match: 0. This CDR3 spans 14 amino acids. The full variable domain, its missing parts supplied by reference TRBV5-1 and TRBJ2-1, is KAGVTQTPRYLIKTRGQQVTLSCSPISGHRSVSWYQQTPGQGLQFLFEYFSETQRNKGNFPGRFSGRQFSNSRSEMNVSTLELGDSALYLCASSLTSGRDEQFFGPGTRLTVL.

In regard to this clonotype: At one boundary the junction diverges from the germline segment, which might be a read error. The CDR3 nucleotides are TGTGCCAACAGCTTAGGTGGCGGGCAGGGGGCAGGCGAGCAGTACTTC. This sequence encodes CANSLGGGQGAGEQYF. This chain connects TRBV7-9 to TRBJ2-7; 8 bases map to TRBD1. CDR1 is SEHNR and CDR2 is FQNEAQ in the germline V gene (reference sequence). This CDR3 spans 16 amino acids. The whole variable domain, filled in from reference TRBV7-9 and TRBJ2-7, reads DTGVSQNPRHKITKRGQNVTFRCDPISEHNRLYWYRQTLGQGPEFLTYFQNEAQLEKSRLLSDRFSAERPKGSFSTLEIQRTEQGDSAMYLCANSLGGGQGAGEQYFGPGTRLTVT.

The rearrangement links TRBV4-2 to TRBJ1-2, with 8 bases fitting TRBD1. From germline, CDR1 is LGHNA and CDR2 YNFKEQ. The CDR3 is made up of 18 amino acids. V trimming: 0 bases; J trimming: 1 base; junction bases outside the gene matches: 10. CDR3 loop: CASSQDLSGTGVNYGYTF. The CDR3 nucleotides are TGTGCCAGCAGCCAAGATTTGTCCGGGACAGGAGTTAACTATGGCTACACCTTC.

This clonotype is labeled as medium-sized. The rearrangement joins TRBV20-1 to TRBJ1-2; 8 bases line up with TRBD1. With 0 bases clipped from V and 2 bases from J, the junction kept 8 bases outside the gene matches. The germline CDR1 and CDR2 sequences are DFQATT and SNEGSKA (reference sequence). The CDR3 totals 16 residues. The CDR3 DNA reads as TGCAGTGCTAGAGACATACTGACAGGGGAAAACTATGGCTACACCTTC. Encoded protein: CSARDILTGENYGYTF.

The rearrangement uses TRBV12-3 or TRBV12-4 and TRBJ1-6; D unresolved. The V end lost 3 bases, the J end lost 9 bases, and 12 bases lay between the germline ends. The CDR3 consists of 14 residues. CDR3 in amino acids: CASSFSGEGSPLHF. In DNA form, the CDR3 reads TGTGCCAGCAGTTTCTCCGGGGAGGGTTCACCCCTCCACTTT.

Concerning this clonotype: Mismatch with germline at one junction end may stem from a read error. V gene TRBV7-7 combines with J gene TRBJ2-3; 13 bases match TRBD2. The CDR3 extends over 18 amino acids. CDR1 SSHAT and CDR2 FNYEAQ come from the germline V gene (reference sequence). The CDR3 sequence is CASSPTSGGTPSTDTQYF. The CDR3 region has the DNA TGTGCTAGCAGCCCGACTAGCGGGGGGACCCCTAGCACAGATACGCAGTATTTT. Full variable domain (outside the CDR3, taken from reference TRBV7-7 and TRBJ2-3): GAGVSQSPRYKVTKRGQDVTLRCDPISSHATLYWYQQALGQGPEFLTYFNYEAQPDKSGLPSDRFSAERPEGSISTLTIQRTEQRDSAMYRCASSPTSGGTPSTDTQYFGPGTRLTVL.

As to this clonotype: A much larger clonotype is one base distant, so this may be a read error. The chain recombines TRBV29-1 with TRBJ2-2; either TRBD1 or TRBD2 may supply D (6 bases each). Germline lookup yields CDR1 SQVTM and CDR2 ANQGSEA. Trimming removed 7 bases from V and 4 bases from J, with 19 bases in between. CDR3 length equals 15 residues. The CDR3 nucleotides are TGCAGCGCAACCCCGGGGGCAGGGAGCACCGGGGAGCTGTTTTTT. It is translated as CSATPGAGSTGELFF.